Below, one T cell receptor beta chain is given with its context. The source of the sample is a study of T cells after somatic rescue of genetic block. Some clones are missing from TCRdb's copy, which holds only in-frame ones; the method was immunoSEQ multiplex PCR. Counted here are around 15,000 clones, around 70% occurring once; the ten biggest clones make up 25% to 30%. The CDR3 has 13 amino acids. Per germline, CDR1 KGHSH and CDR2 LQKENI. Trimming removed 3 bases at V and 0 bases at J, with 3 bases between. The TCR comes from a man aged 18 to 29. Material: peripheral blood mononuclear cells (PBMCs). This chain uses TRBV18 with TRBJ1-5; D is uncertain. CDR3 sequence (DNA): TGTGCCAGCTCACCGGCTAGCAATCAGCCCCAGCATTTT. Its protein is CASSPASNQPQHF.